The 22 T cell receptor beta chains below come from one sample, sequenced in a study of PD-L1 blockade in urothelial cancer. The time point denotes: peripheral blood 6 weeks after treatment start. Some clones are missing from TCRdb's copy, which holds only in-frame ones; the method was immunoSEQ multiplex PCR. Of about 44,000 clones in the sample, about 90% are singletons; the top ten hold approximately 7.5%. The material was PBMCs, obtained around atezolizumab (anti-PD-L1) treatment. These receptors all come from a man aged 65 to 85 with urothelial cancer.

The chain is built from TRBV19 and TRBJ1-5; D not resolved. Per germline, CDR1 LNHDA and CDR2 SQIVND (reference sequence). This CDR3 region has 15 residues. The V end was cut by 8 bases, the J end by 3 bases, with 17 bases between. Here the CDR3 DNA reads TGTGCCAGTGTTACGCCCGGACGGGACAATCAGCCCCAGCATTTT. Translation: CASVTPGRDNQPQHF.

The chain combines TRBV7-3 with TRBJ2-5; 7 bases agree with TRBD1. The CDR3 covers 13 residues. V lost 5 bases and J lost 5; bases outside the gene matches: 5. The germline CDR1 and CDR2 sequences are SGHTA and FQGTGA. The chain's CDR3 is CASSATQGETQYF. CDR3 sequence (DNA): TGTGCCAGCAGCGCAACACAGGGGGAGACCCAGTACTTC.

The V and J genes are TRBV7-2 and TRBJ2-1; D might be TRBD1 (5 bases). Germline V gives CDR1 SGHTA, CDR2 FQGNSA. V was shortened by 5 bases and J by 1 base, with 15 bases between the two germline ends. CDR3 length: 16 residues. As DNA, the CDR3 is TGTGCCAGCAGCCCGCAGGGCTTGGTTTCCTACAATGAGCAGTTCTTC. It yields the protein CASSPQGLVSYNEQFF.

V usage is TRBV6-5 and J usage is TRBJ1-1; tentatively, D is TRBD1 (5 bases). Trimming stripped 2 bases from V and 5 bases from J, with 12 bases between. The V gene's germline CDR1 is MNHEY and CDR2 SVGAGI. The CDR3 has 14 amino acids. The CDR3 DNA reads TGTGCCAGCAGTTACGTGTGGGAGGGGACTGAAGCTTTCTTT. This sequence encodes CASSYVWEGTEAFF.

The CDR3 protein is CASSGTSGANEQFF. CDR3 bases: TGTGCCAGCAGCGGGACTAGCGGGGCTAATGAGCAGTTCTTC. The chain joins TRBV6-1 to TRBJ2-1; 13 nucleotides match TRBD2. V lost 6 bases, J lost 7 bases, and 3 bases stayed unmatched. The CDR3 has 14 amino acids. Germline V lookup: CDR1 MNHNS, CDR2 SASEGT.

The chain recombines TRBV30 with TRBJ2-1; D not resolved. Looked up from germline, CDR1 is GTSNPN and CDR2 is SVGIG (reference sequence). This CDR3 has 14 residues. The V end lost 1 base, the J end lost 0 bases, and 7 bases lay between the germline ends. The CDR3 reads CAWSGLISYNEQFF. The CDR3 bases are TGTGCCTGGAGTGGGCTGATCTCCTACAATGAGCAGTTCTTC.

CDR3 in DNA: TGTGCCTCGCAGGGGGCGAACACTGAAGCTTTCTTT. Its translation is CASQGANTEAFF. The chain has TRBV28 and TRBJ1-1, with TRBD1 matching 8 bases. After removal of 11 bases from V and 1 base from J, the junction contained 3 bases not matched to a gene. CDR3 length: 12 amino acids. Germline assignment: CDR1 MDHEN and CDR2 SYDVKM.

The chain couples TRBV2 to TRBJ2-1; D is perhaps TRBD2 (6 bases). V was trimmed by 4 bases and J by 3 bases, leaving 10 bases between them. The CDR3 runs 14 residues. The germline gives CDR1 SNHLY, CDR2 FYNNEI. The CDR3 reads CASSVGTYYNEQFF. The CDR3 DNA reads TGTGCCAGCAGTGTGGGGACTTACTACAATGAGCAGTTCTTC.

J is TRBJ1-5 and V is TRBV2; no firm D call. Germline lookup yields CDR1 SNHLY and CDR2 FYNNEI. Trimming shortened V by 3 bases and J by 1 base, and 10 bases separated the two germline ends. The CDR3 contains 15 residues. Written as DNA, the CDR3 is TGTGCCAGCAGTGAGTCTTCGCGAAGCAATCAGCCCCAGCATTTT. Translation gives CASSESSRSNQPQHF.

The table lists this clone with a count of one. The gene calls are TRBV5-1 and TRBJ2-3; 10 positions match TRBD2. From germline, CDR1 is SGHRS and CDR2 YFSETQ. This CDR3 has 15 amino acids. V dropped 6 bases and J dropped 2; count of bases not matched to a gene: 6. The CDR3: CASTTSGDTTDTQYF. The DNA of the CDR3 is TGCGCCAGCACTACTAGCGGGGATACCACAGATACGCAGTATTTT.

This chain uses TRBV19 with TRBJ2-6; 7 positions agree with TRBD2. The germline V gene encodes CDR1 LNHDA and CDR2 SQIVND (reference sequence). There are 18 residues in the CDR3. J lost 0 bases, V lost 3 bases, and 8 bases had no gene match. The CDR3 here is CASSMEAGDRSGANVLTF. The DNA of the CDR3 is TGTGCCAGTAGTATGGAGGCGGGGGATCGCTCTGGGGCCAACGTCCTGACTTTC.

The V gene is TRBV6-6, the J gene TRBJ2-7; D gene uncertain. The germline CDR1 and CDR2 sequences are MNHNY and SVGAGI (reference sequence). The CDR3 is 12 amino acids. The ends were cut back, 5 bases at V and 5 bases at J, with 10 bases in the middle. CDR3 sequence (DNA): TGTGCCAGCAGTGGAGCTTGGGACGAGCAGTACTTC. Protein: CASSGAWDEQYF.

V usage is TRBV5-1 and J usage is TRBJ2-2, with TRBD2 matching over 12 bases. This CDR3 contains 15 residues. V trimming: 6 bases; J trimming: 5 bases; junction bases outside the gene matches: 5. Germline V gene sequence: CDR1 SGHRS, CDR2 YFSETQ. CDR3 DNA: TGCGCCAGCAACGCCGGGACTAGCGGGACCGGGGAGCTGTTTTTT. Protein: CASNAGTSGTGELFF.

The chain joins TRBV27 to TRBJ1-3; D is perhaps TRBD1 (6 bases). The germline CDR1 and CDR2 sequences are MNHEY and SMNVEV (reference sequence). The CDR3 is made up of 15 amino acids. The V and J ends lost 5 bases and 3 bases respectively, with 14 bases between them. CDR3 nucleotides: TGTGCCAGCAGTGTCACCAGGGGTGGTGGAAACACCATATATTTT. Translated, it gives CASSVTRGGGNTIYF.

V usage is TRBV7-3 and J usage is TRBJ2-3, with no clear D. Per the germline V gene, CDR1 is SGHTA and CDR2 is FQGTGA. The ends were cut back, 1 base at V and 0 bases at J, with 20 bases in the middle. The CDR3 contains 19 residues. The CDR3 protein is CASSLKPRVLGASTDTQYF. As DNA, the CDR3 is TGTGCCAGCAGCTTAAAGCCACGGGTTCTCGGCGCTAGCACAGATACGCAGTATTTT.

This sequence joins TRBV6-1 and TRBJ1-5, with D possibly being TRBD1 (5 bases). Germline CDR1 MNHNS, CDR2 SASEGT. Trimming stripped 6 bases from V and 6 bases from J, with 12 bases between. CDR3 size: 13 residues. CDR3 in amino acids: CASRPGKAQPQHF. CDR3 nucleotide sequence: TGTGCCAGCAGGCCAGGGAAAGCTCAGCCCCAGCATTTT.

This clone has a single count. V and J are TRBV6-1 and TRBJ2-5, with D possibly TRBD2 on 5 matching bases. V was cut by 5 bases and J by 5 bases, with 12 bases left in between. Germline CDR1 is MNHNS and CDR2 is SASEGT. The CDR3 length is 13 residues. CDR3 sequence (DNA): TGTGCCAGCAGTCTTACCGGGGTCGAGACCCAGTACTTC. It translates to CASSLTGVETQYF.

This chain links TRBV19 with TRBJ2-1; 9 bases are shared with TRBD2. Germline CDR1 and CDR2: LNHDA and SQIVND (reference sequence). The CDR3 is made up of 17 amino acids. The junction had 8 bases not matched to a gene; V was cut back by 4 bases and J by 1 base. CDR3 DNA: TGTGCCAGTAGTAGTCCCAGCGGGAGGAGATCCTACAATGAGCAGTTCTTC. Translation gives CASSSPSGRRSYNEQFF.

The V gene is TRBV11-2, the J gene TRBJ1-2; D is possibly TRBD1 (5 bases). Germline values: CDR1 SGHAT, CDR2 FQNNGV. This CDR3 is 15 amino acids long. The V end lost 2 bases, the J end lost 3 bases, and 13 bases lay between the germline ends. The DNA for the CDR3 is TGTGCCAGCAGCTTACGCCCGCGGGGGGACTATGGCTACACCTTC. Protein product: CASSLRPRGDYGYTF. Full variable domain (rest looked up from reference TRBV11-2 and TRBJ1-2): EAGVAQSPRYKIIEKRQSVAFWCNPISGHATLYWYQQILGQGPKLLIQFQNNGVVDDSQLPKDRFSAERLKGVDSTLKIQPAKLEDSAVYLCASSLRPRGDYGYTFGSGTRLTVV.

J is TRBJ2-2 and V is TRBV28, with D maybe TRBD2 (6 bases). Between the trimmed V and J ends, which lost 2 bases and 0 bases, there was a span of 10 bases. Looked up from germline, CDR1 is MDHEN and CDR2 is SYDVKM. The CDR3 runs to 16 residues. DNA of the CDR3: TGTGCCAGCAGTTTAACCGGGAGTCCGAACACCGGGGAGCTGTTTTTT. It yields the protein CASSLTGSPNTGELFF. Variable domain in full (rest from reference TRBV28 and TRBJ2-2): DVKVTQSSRYLVKRTGEKVFLECVQDMDHENMFWYRQDPGLGLRLIYFSYDVKMKEKGDIPEGYSVSREKKERFSLILESASTNQTSMYLCASSLTGSPNTGELFFGEGSRLTVL.

The chain combines TRBV11-3 with TRBJ2-7; a weak D match, TRBD1 (5 bases). The CDR3 sequence is 13 residues long. V lost 3 bases and J 5 bases, leaving 11 bases between the germline ends. The germline CDR1 and CDR2 sequences are SGHNT and YENEEA. The CDR3 nucleotides are TGTGCCAGCAGCTTGACAGCGAACAACGAGCAGTACTTC. Its translation is CASSLTANNEQYF.

This chain links TRBV28 with TRBJ2-7; no definite D call. The V and J ends lost 2 bases and 7 bases respectively, with 15 bases between them. Germline CDR1 reads MDHEN; CDR2 reads SYDVKM. CDR3 length: 14 amino acids. CDR3 DNA: TGTGCCAGCAGTTTAATGGGCAGCCTTCGGGAGCAGTACTTC. Its translation is CASSLMGSLREQYF. The whole variable domain, filled in from reference TRBV28 and TRBJ2-7, reads DVKVTQSSRYLVKRTGEKVFLECVQDMDHENMFWYRQDPGLGLRLIYFSYDVKMKEKGDIPEGYSVSREKKERFSLILESASTNQTSMYLCASSLMGSLREQYFGPGTRLTVT.